This TCR beta chain was identified during a study of blood T cell repertoires in COVID-19. Across the whole study: Specimens from acute and convalescent COVID-19 originated in the United States, Italy and Spain. The cDNA or gDNA used as material had been derived from T cells, B-cell-depleted T cells, or PBMCs.

The germline V gene has CDR1 SGHAT and CDR2 FQDESV (reference sequence). The V gene lost 5 bases and the J gene lost 3 bases, with 8 bases spanning the gap. The CDR3 is made up of 12 amino acids. How the authors handled the data: For nucleated cells, counts were estimated from reference gene primer amplification. The assay was immunoSEQ multiplex PCR, and TCRdb's table has in-frame clones only and misses some. The V and J calls and clone size come from that table; D and trimming were worked out from the DNA. The table records 220,000 or so clones, 75% to 90% of them present only once. This receptor was identified in a man between 60 and 75 years old who had recovered from COVID-19. The J gene is TRBJ2-7, the V gene TRBV11-1; possible D gene TRBD2, 5 bases. The sequenced sample was peripheral blood. In nucleotides, the CDR3 is TGTGCCAGCAGCCTGGGAGTCTACGAGCAGTACTTC. Its protein is CASSLGVYEQYF.